Listed below are T cell receptor beta chains from one sample, sequenced in a study of CXCR3-negative and CXCR3-positive naive CD8 T cells. Reprocessing the 5' RACE reads, TCRdb reports a single entry for every CDR3 protein and omits DNA. This listing includes some 54,000 distinct CDR3 sequences. Sequenced material: naive CXCR3+ CD8+ T cells from blood. These TCRs come from a human donor in good health. Some clones in this sample may be carry-over from other donors' samples. CDR3s include the opening cysteine and the closing phenylalanine or tryptophan.

V,J,CDR3
TRBV7-9,TRBJ1-2,CASSSWRGLGYGYTF
TRBV7-9,TRBJ2-7,CASSLAGQDSSYEQYF
TRBV7-3,TRBJ1-1,CASSITGGLNTEAFF
TRBV29-1,TRBJ2-7,CSVGTSDVGYEQYF
TRBV7-2,TRBJ2-7,CASSLLRNSYEQYF
TRBV7-2,TRBJ2-4,CASSLELTGIGENIQYF
TRBV12-3/TRBV12-4,TRBJ2-1,CASSPGTGGAGHPYNEQFF
TRBV14,TRBJ2-5,CASSTGWRAPTLETQYF
TRBV12-3/TRBV12-4,TRBJ1-1,CASILGGTGTEAFF
TRBV29-1,TRBJ2-5,CSVEDLETGGTETQYF
TRBV5-1,TRBJ1-1,CASSLMGAGTEAFF
TRBV6-2/TRBV6-3,TRBJ1-6,CASGDAENSPLHF
TRBV7-9,TRBJ2-3,CASSVVMSASTDTQYF